The 12 T cell receptor beta chains presented below share a single source sample, sequenced in a study of metastatic and nonmetastatic thyroid tumors. Using MiXCR, TCRdb re-called clones from the PCR reads. The sample contains fewer than 40,000 clones, around 43% of which appear only once. Treatment of any kind had been given to no patient before thyroid surgery. The sample taken for sequencing was tumor tissue. The receptors stem from a male donor with papillary thyroid cancer or a benign thyroid nodule (not recorded which). Some clones in this sample may be carry-over from other donors' samples.

This clone has just one count. The V gene is TRBV4-1, the J gene TRBJ1-2, with D possibly TRBD1 on 6 matching bases. Germline CDR1 is MGHRA and CDR2 is YSYEKL. The V end was cut by 1 base, the J end by 4 bases, with 13 bases between. CDR3 length equals 15 residues. Written as DNA, the CDR3 is TGCGCCAGCAGCCAAGCTTCAGGGGCTGGCTATGGCTACACCTTC. Its translation is CASSQASGAGYGYTF.

The chain couples TRBV6-4 to TRBJ2-2; D not certain. Trimming removed 2 bases at V and 3 bases at J, with 4 bases between. This CDR3 is 13 amino acids long. Germline values: CDR1 MRHNA, CDR2 SNTAGT. The CDR3 DNA is TGTGCCAGCAGTGACAGGGACACCGGGGAGCTGTTTTTT. The encoded protein is CASSDRDTGELFF.

This clone was counted a few times. One junction end does not reproduce the germline sequence, and a read error may be involved. This chain joins TRBV10-3 and TRBJ2-1; 11 bases map to TRBD2. The CDR3 has 16 residues. Germline values: CDR1 ENHRY, CDR2 SYGVKD. CDR3 loop: CSISEGTSGSNNEQFF. In nucleotides, the CDR3 is TGTTCCATCAGTGAAGGTACTAGCGGGAGCAACAATGAGCAGTTCTTC.

This clone is medium-sized in the sample. The rearrangement links TRBV18 to TRBJ2-7; D remains ambiguous. This CDR3 contains 13 residues. Per germline, CDR1 KGHSH and CDR2 LQKENI. The ends were cut back, 0 bases at V and 3 bases at J, with 6 bases in the middle. The CDR3 DNA is TGTGCCAGCTCACCACCGAACAGCTACGAGCAGTACTTC. Translated, it gives CASSPPNSYEQYF. The full variable domain, in which reference TRBV18 and TRBJ2-7 provide the parts outside the CDR3, is NAGVMQNPRHLVRRRGQEARLRCSPMKGHSHVYWYRQLPEEGLKFMVYLQKENIIDESGMPKERFSAEFPKEGPSILRIQQVVRGDSAAYFCASSPPNSYEQYFGPGTRLTVT.

The J gene is TRBJ2-1, the V gene TRBV18, with TRBD2 identical over 7 bases. Germline values: CDR1 KGHSH, CDR2 LQKENI. V trimming: 1 base; J trimming: 5 bases; junction bases outside the gene matches: 5. This CDR3 spans 15 amino acids. In DNA, the CDR3 is TGTGCCAGCTCACCACGGCTAGCGGCCAACAATGAGCAGTTCTTC. Its protein product is CASSPRLAANNEQFF.

This clone was seen more than once but under ten times. This rearrangement joins TRBV6-5 to TRBJ2-6; D perhaps matches TRBD1 (6 bases). Trimming took off 4 bases at V and 0 bases at J, with 16 bases between the two ends. CDR1 is MNHEY, CDR2 SVGAGI, per germline. This CDR3 is built from 18 residues. The CDR3, as DNA: TGTGCCAGCAGTTCCCTATCCGGGACATCCTCTGGGGCCAACGTCCTGACTTTC. Protein: CASSSLSGTSSGANVLTF.

Only a few counts were recorded for this clone. The chain joins TRBV7-2 to TRBJ2-1; D is ambiguous. The length of the CDR3 is 11 residues. Per the germline V gene, CDR1 is SGHTA and CDR2 is FQGNSA. Deletions cut 5 bases from V and 13 bases from J, with 12 bases between. The CDR3 DNA is TGTGCCAGCAGCGCCATGAGTCGCCAGTTCTTC. Protein sequence: CASSAMSRQFF.

This sequence joins TRBV4-2 and TRBJ1-5; TRBD1 might be the D (6 bases). Germline lookup yields CDR1 LGHNA and CDR2 YNFKEQ. CDR3 length: 15 amino acids. Trimming shortened V by 6 bases and J by 6 bases, and 18 bases separated the two germline ends. The CDR3 here is CASSPTRGASQPQHF. CDR3 coding DNA: TGTGCCAGCAGTCCTACTCGGGGGGCAAGTCAGCCCCAGCATTTT.

This clone was detected once. CDR3 residues: CATSAGVAGETQYF. CDR3 DNA sequence: TGTGCCACCTCTGCGGGGGTGGCGGGGGAGACCCAGTACTTC. This chain uses TRBV25-1 with TRBJ2-5; 7 bases map to TRBD2. The germline V gene encodes CDR1 MGHDK and CDR2 SYGVNS. This CDR3 contains 14 residues. V was clipped by 10 bases and J by 5 bases; unmatched bases: 13.

Sample share makes this clone medium-sized (0.01 to 0.1%). CDR3 region: CASSRRGITDTQYF. CDR3 DNA: TGTGCCAGCAGCAGGAGGGGGATCACAGATACGCAGTATTTT. The chain links TRBV27 to TRBJ2-3; TRBD1 or TRBD2 may be the D gene (6 bases each). V lost 6 bases to trimming and J lost 2 bases, with 12 bases between them. The CDR3 sequence is 14 residues long. The V gene's germline CDR1 is MNHEY and CDR2 SMNVEV (reference sequence).

V is TRBV28 and J is TRBJ2-3; D may be TRBD2 (5 bases). This CDR3 region has 14 residues. Trimming took 6 bases from V and 2 from J, leaving 12 bases between them. Germline V gene data show CDR1 as MDHEN and CDR2 as SYDVKM. CDR3 sequence: CASSREFFTDTQYF. The CDR3 DNA sequence: TGTGCCAGCAGCCGGGAATTCTTCACAGATACGCAGTATTTT.

This chain connects TRBV30 to TRBJ1-2, with TRBD1 as a possible D gene (5 bases). Germline V gene data show CDR1 as GTSNPN and CDR2 as SVGIG (reference sequence). The ends were cut back, 5 bases at V and 8 bases at J, with 30 bases in the middle. This CDR3 is 17 amino acids long. CDR3 nucleotide sequence: TGTGCCTGGCATAGACCGACAACAGGACTCGCCCCTCTCGGCTACACCTTC. Translation gives CAWHRPTTGLAPLGYTF.